The present TCR beta chain was sequenced within a study of blood T cell repertoires in COVID-19. On the study more broadly: From the United States, Italy and Spain came samples of acute and convalescent COVID-19. In each case, the material was cDNA or gDNA derived from T cells, B-cell-depleted T cells, or PBMCs.

There are 13 residues in the CDR3. V gave up 7 bases and J gave up 3 bases, with 10 bases separating them. This clone was seen only once. Under the authors' procedure: It was from reference gene primer amplification that nucleated cell counts were estimated. The repertoire was sequenced with immunoSEQ multiplex PCR; TCRdb's copy has only in-frame clones and lacks some. V and J calls and clone size are copied from that table; D and trimming were computed from the DNA. The sample includes about 64,000 clones, 75% to 85% seen only once; the top ten take 5.6%. The receptor's source is a woman aged 60 to 75 with acute or convalescent COVID-19. This rearrangement joins TRBV12-3 or TRBV12-4 to TRBJ1-3; D gene unclear. The sequencing input was peripheral blood. The CDR3 bases are TGTGCCAGCACCCCCCCGGGTGGAAACACCATATATTTT. Its translation: CASTPPGGNTIYF.